The 17 T cell receptor beta chains reported below all come from one sample, sequenced in a study of Ad26.COV2.S vaccination and SARS-CoV-2 variants. The data were produced by immunoSEQ multiplex PCR, yet TCRdb's version contains in-frame clones alone and is incomplete. The data contain more than 150,000 clones, approximately 88% of them singletons. This material consisted of peripheral blood, taken after recovery from COVID-19. The receptors derive from a human donor who had recovered from COVID-19.

This chain links TRBV7-9 with TRBJ2-1; D may be TRBD2 (5 bases). Between the trimmed V and J ends, which lost 1 base and 6 bases, there was a span of 7 bases. Germline V CDR1 and CDR2: SEHNR, FQNEAQ (reference sequence). The CDR3 contains 13 residues. The chain's CDR3 is CASSLVAGNEQFF. DNA of the CDR3: TGTGCCAGCAGCTTAGTGGCGGGCAATGAGCAGTTCTTC.

The gene calls are TRBV10-3 and TRBJ1-2; D call uncertain. With 6 bases removed from V and 2 bases from J, the gap between germline ends came to 19 bases. Germline CDR1 is ENHRY and CDR2 is SYGVKD. There are 16 residues in the CDR3. In nucleotides, the CDR3 is TGTGCCATCAGCGCCGGCTTCCAGAAGCCCAACTATGGCTACACCTTC. This sequence encodes CAISAGFQKPNYGYTF.

The table lists this clone with a few counts. V is TRBV12-3 or TRBV12-4 and J is TRBJ1-3, with D unresolved. CDR3 length: 12 residues. V lost 8 bases and J lost 2, with 7 bases in between. The CDR3 region has the DNA TGTGCCAGCGACCGAACTGGAAACACCATATATTTT. Residues: CASDRTGNTIYF.

This clone was detected only a few times. V usage is TRBV7-9 and J usage is TRBJ1-1; TRBD1 aligns across 7 bases. CDR3 length: 15 residues. Germline CDR1 is SEHNR and CDR2 is FQNEAQ (reference sequence). Unmatched junction bases numbered 10, after V lost 5 bases and J lost 4 bases. CDR3 in DNA: TGTGCCAGCAGCCTGACAGGGTGGATTCCCACTGAAGCTTTCTTT. This codes for CASSLTGWIPTEAFF.

This chain connects TRBV19 to TRBJ1-5; TRBD1 agrees at 9 bases. Germline V gene sequence: CDR1 LNHDA, CDR2 SQIVND (reference sequence). CDR3 size: 16 residues. V shed 1 base, J shed 7 bases, and the junction held 8 bases outside the gene matches. The CDR3 bases are TGTGCCAGTAGTATAGGCAACAGGGGGCTTGGGCAGCCCCAGCATTTT. Translation gives CASSIGNRGLGQPQHF.

J is TRBJ1-2 and V is TRBV9, with D perhaps TRBD1 (6 bases). V was trimmed by 3 bases and J by 8 bases, leaving 14 bases between them. This CDR3 is built from 13 residues. Germline assignment: CDR1 SGDLS and CDR2 YYNGEE. The CDR3 reads CASSDGTPQGYTF. CDR3 coding DNA: TGTGCCAGCAGCGACGGGACACCTCAGGGCTACACCTTC.

The J gene is TRBJ1-3, the V gene TRBV27, with D perhaps matching TRBD1 (5 bases). CDR1 and CDR2 (germline): MNHEY, SMNVEV (reference sequence). The length of the CDR3 is 14 residues. Between the trimmed V and J ends, which lost 4 bases and 0 bases, there was a span of 7 bases. CDR3 bases: TGTGCCAGCAGTTATGGGGCCTCTGGAAACACCATATATTTT. It codes for CASSYGASGNTIYF.

CDR3 residues: CASSLKRGGGETQYF. CDR3 in DNA: TGTGCCAGCAGCTTAAAGCGGGGGGGCGGGGAGACCCAGTACTTC. The chain uses TRBV7-2 and TRBJ2-5; 10 bases line up with TRBD2. The junction had 5 bases not matched to a gene; V was cut back by 2 bases and J by 5 bases. CDR1 is SGHTA, CDR2 FQGNSA, per germline. There are 15 residues in the CDR3.

A single count supports this clone. This specimen includes other DNA sequences encoding the same CDR3. The rearrangement links TRBV6-1 to TRBJ1-5; weak D call: TRBD1 (5 bases). The CDR3 covers 10 residues. Trimming left V 8 bases short and J 7 bases short, with 6 bases between. Germline CDR1 and CDR2: MNHNS and SASEGT. CDR3 amino acids: CASGDQPQHF. CDR3 nucleotides: TGTGCCAGCGGGGACCAGCCCCAGCATTTT.

The chain links TRBV28 to TRBJ1-3; D not resolved. Germline lookup yields CDR1 MDHEN and CDR2 SYDVKM. The V gene lost 8 bases and the J gene lost 4 bases, with 9 bases spanning the gap. CDR3 length equals 12 residues. CDR3 coding DNA: TGTGCCAGCTACCCCGGGGGAAACACCATATATTTT. Translation: CASYPGGNTIYF.

The chain employs TRBV27 and TRBJ1-1, with D hard to call. V was shortened by 3 bases and J by 6 bases, with 14 bases between the two germline ends. The germline V gene has CDR1 MNHEY and CDR2 SMNVEV (reference sequence). The length of the CDR3 is 14 residues. The CDR3 DNA is TGTGCCAGCAGTTTCCTTGGAGTATTCTCTGAAGCTTTCTTT. Translating it yields CASSFLGVFSEAFF.

The chain is built from TRBV5-6 and TRBJ2-5; D might be TRBD2 (5 bases). The CDR3 has 16 amino acids. Trimming pared 4 bases from V and 4 bases from J, leaving 20 bases between. Germline CDR1 is SGHDT and CDR2 is YYEEEE. CDR3 sequence reads: CASSRSGGSNLETQYF. The CDR3, as DNA: TGTGCCAGCAGCAGATCGGGCGGGTCCAATTTAGAGACCCAGTACTTC.

This chain uses TRBV6-1 with TRBJ1-3; D gene unclear. Per the germline V gene, CDR1 is MNHNS and CDR2 is SASEGT. The CDR3 contains 17 residues. Trimming removed 3 bases at V and 7 bases at J, with 22 bases between. CDR3 loop: CASSEGPPGFVGNTIYF. CDR3 DNA: TGTGCCAGCAGTGAGGGTCCCCCCGGGTTTGTCGGGAACACCATATATTTT.

This chain links TRBV7-2 with TRBJ1-4; 7 nucleotides line up with TRBD1. CDR3 length: 14 residues. Germline V gene lookup returns CDR1 SGHTA and CDR2 FQGNSA. V trimming: 4 bases; J trimming: 3 bases; junction bases outside the gene matches: 2. The CDR3 reads CASSSQGANEKLFF. The CDR3 DNA is TGTGCCAGCAGCTCGCAGGGGGCTAATGAAAAACTGTTTTTT.

The chain combines TRBV19 with TRBJ2-2; 9 nucleotides match TRBD1. Trimming at V came to 3 bases and at J to 4 bases, leaving 6 bases not matched to a gene. Germline values: CDR1 LNHDA, CDR2 SQIVND (reference sequence). The CDR3 consists of 16 residues. The CDR3 nucleotides are TGTGCCAGTAGTATCAGGGGACAGGGCCGCACCGGGGAGCTGTTTTTT. Amino acid sequence: CASSIRGQGRTGELFF.

J is TRBJ1-6 and V is TRBV27; D gene ambiguous. Germline CDR1 and CDR2: MNHEY and SMNVEV (reference sequence). The CDR3 sequence is 17 residues long. V was cut by 6 bases and J by 1 base, with 16 bases left in between. CDR3: CASRPFGVASYNSPLHF. In DNA, the CDR3 is TGTGCCAGCAGGCCCTTCGGGGTAGCGTCCTATAATTCACCCCTCCACTTT.

The chain combines TRBV11-3 with TRBJ2-1; D might be TRBD1 (6 bases). CDR3 length: 13 residues. Germline V gives CDR1 SGHNT, CDR2 YENEEA. V was clipped by 4 bases and J by 8 bases, with 12 bases between them. The CDR3 coding sequence is TGTGCCAGCAGCTCTTACAGGGCTGATGAGCAGTTCTTC. Translating it yields CASSSYRADEQFF.